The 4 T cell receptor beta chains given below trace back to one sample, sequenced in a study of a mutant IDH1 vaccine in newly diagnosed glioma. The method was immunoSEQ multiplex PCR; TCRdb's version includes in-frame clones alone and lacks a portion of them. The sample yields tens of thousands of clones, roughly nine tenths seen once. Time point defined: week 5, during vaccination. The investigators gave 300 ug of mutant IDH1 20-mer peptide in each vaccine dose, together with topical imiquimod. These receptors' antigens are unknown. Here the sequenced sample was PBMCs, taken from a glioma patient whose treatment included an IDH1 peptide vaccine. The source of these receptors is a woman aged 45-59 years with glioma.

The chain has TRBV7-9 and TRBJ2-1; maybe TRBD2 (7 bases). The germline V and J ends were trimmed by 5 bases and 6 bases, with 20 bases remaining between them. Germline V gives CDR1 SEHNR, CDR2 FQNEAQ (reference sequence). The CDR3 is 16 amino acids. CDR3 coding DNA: TGTGCCAGCAGCGACGTAGGGGGGGAACTTGGCAATGAGCAGTTCTTC. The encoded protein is CASSDVGGELGNEQFF.

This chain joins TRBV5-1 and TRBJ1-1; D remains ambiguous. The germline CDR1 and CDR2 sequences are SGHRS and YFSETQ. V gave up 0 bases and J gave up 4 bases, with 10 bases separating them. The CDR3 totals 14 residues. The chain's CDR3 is CASSLEGSSTEAFF. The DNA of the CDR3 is TGCGCCAGCAGCTTGGAGGGATCGAGCACTGAAGCTTTCTTT.

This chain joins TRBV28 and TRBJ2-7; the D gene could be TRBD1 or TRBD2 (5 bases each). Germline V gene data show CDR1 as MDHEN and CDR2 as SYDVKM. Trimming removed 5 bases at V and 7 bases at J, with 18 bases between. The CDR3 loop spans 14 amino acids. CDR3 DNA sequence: TGTGCCAGCAGTGCCGGGACGGCCTTGCGGGAGCAGTACTTC. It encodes CASSAGTALREQYF.

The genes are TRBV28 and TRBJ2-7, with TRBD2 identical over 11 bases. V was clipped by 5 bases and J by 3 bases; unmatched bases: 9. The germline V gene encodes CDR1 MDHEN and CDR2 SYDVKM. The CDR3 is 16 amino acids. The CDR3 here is CASSTGGTSGIYEQYF. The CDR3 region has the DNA TGTGCCAGCAGTACGGGAGGGACTAGCGGCATCTACGAGCAGTACTTC.